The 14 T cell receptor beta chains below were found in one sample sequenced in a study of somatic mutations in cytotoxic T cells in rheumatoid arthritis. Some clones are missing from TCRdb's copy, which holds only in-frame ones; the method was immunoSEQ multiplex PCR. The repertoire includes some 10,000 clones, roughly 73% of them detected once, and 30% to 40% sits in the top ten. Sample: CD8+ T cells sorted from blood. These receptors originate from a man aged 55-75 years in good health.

CDR3 sequence reads: CASSVGWGGSGVYNEQFF. CDR3 bases: TGTGCCAGCAGCGTAGGATGGGGTGGTAGCGGGGTCTACAATGAGCAGTTCTTC. V and J are TRBV9 and TRBJ2-1; 8 nucleotides agree with TRBD2. Germline V gives CDR1 SGDLS, CDR2 YYNGEE. Losses at the gene ends were 0 bases for V and 3 bases for J; bases not matched to a gene: 11. The CDR3 is made up of 18 amino acids.

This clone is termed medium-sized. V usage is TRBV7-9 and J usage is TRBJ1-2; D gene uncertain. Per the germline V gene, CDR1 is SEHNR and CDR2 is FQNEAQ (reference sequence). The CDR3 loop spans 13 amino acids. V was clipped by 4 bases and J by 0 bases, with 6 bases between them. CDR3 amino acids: CASSYGSNYGYTF. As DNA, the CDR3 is TGTGCCAGCAGCTATGGGTCTAACTATGGCTACACCTTC.

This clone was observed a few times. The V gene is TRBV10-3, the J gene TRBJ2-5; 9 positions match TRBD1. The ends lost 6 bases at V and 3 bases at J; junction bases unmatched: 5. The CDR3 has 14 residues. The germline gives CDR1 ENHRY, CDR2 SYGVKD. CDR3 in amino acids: CAIRPRDREETQYF. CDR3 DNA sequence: TGTGCCATCAGGCCTCGGGACAGGGAAGAGACCCAGTACTTC.

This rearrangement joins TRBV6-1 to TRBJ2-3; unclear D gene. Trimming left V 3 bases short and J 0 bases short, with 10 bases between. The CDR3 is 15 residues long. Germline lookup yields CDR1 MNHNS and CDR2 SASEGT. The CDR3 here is CASSEVPDSTDTQYF. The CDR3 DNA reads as TGTGCCAGCAGTGAGGTCCCGGACAGCACAGATACGCAGTATTTT.

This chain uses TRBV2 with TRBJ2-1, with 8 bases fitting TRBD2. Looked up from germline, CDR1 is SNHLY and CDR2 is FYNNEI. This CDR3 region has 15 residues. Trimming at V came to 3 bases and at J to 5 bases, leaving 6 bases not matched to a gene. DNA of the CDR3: TGTGCCAGCAGTGACTTAGCGGGAAACAACAATGAGCAGTTCTTC. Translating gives CASSDLAGNNNEQFF.

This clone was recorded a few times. CDR3 sequence reads: CASSPSGGGMLETQYF. The CDR3 DNA is TGTGCCAGCAGCCCATCGGGCGGGGGGATGTTGGAGACCCAGTACTTC. The rearrangement uses TRBV9 and TRBJ2-5; TRBD2 agrees at 8 bases. The CDR3 consists of 16 residues. Germline CDR1 SGDLS, CDR2 YYNGEE. With 4 bases clipped from V and 5 bases from J, the junction kept 13 bases outside the gene matches.

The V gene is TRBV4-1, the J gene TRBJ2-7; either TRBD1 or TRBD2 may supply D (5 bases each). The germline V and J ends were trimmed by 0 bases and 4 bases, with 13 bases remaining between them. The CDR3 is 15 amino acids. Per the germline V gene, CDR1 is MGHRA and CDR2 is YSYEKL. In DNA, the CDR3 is TGCGCCAGCAGCCAAGATCTCGGGACCTCGTACGAGCAGTACTTC. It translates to CASSQDLGTSYEQYF.

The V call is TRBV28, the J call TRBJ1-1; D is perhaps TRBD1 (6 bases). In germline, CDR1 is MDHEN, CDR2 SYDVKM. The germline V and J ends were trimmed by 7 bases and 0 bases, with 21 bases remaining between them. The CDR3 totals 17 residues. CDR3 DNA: TGTGCCAGCATCAGTTTTTGGTTGGGGGCCATGAACACTGAAGCTTTCTTT. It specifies CASISFWLGAMNTEAFF.

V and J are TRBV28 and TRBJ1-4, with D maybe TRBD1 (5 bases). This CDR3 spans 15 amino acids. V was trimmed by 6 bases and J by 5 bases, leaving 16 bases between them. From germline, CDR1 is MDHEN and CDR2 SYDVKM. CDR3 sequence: CASRLGQGANEKLFF. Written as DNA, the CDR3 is TGTGCCAGCAGGCTGGGGCAGGGTGCAAATGAAAAACTGTTTTTT.

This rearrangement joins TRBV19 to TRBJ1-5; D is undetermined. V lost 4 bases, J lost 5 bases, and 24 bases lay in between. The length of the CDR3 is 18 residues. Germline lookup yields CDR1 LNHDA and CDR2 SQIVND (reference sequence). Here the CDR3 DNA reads TGTGCCAGTAGTAACTGGGAGGAAGTGCTATCGATGGATCAGCCCCAGCATTTT. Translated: CASSNWEEVLSMDQPQHF.

The CDR3 spells CASSYTGLGAHQPQHF. The CDR3 DNA reads TGTGCCAGCAGCTACACGGGCCTAGGGGCACATCAGCCCCAGCATTTT. This chain links TRBV7-9 with TRBJ1-5; tentatively, D is TRBD1 (5 bases). CDR1 is SEHNR and CDR2 is FQNEAQ in the germline V gene (reference sequence). V lost 4 bases to trimming and J lost 5 bases, with 18 bases between them. This CDR3 spans 16 amino acids.

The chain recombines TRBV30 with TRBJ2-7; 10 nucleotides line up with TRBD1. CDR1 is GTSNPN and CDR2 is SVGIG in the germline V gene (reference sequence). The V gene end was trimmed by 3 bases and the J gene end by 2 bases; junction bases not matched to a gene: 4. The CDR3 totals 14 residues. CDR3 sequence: CAWSPGTGAYEQYF. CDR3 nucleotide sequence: TGTGCCTGGAGCCCCGGGACAGGGGCCTACGAGCAGTACTTC.

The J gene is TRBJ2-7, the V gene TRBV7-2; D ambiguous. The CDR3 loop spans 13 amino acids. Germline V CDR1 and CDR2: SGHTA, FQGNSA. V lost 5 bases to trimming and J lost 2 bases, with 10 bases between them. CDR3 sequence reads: CASSPTLTYEQYF. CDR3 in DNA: TGTGCCAGCAGCCCGACGCTAACCTACGAGCAGTACTTC.

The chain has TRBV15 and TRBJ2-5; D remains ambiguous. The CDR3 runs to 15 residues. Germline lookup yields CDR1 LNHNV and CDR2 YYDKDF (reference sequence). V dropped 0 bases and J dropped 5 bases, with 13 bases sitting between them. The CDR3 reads CATSRDPSQPETQYF. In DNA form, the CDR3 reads TGTGCCACCAGCAGAGATCCGAGTCAGCCGGAGACCCAGTACTTC.